Listed here are 29 T cell receptor beta chains from one sample, sequenced in a study of blood T cells in healthy people across ages. PCR was performed a second time for about 6 to 11 cycles using a sample-barcoded 5' primer and a J-beta primer mix. Using its own MiXCR run on the 5' RACE reads, TCRdb lists one record per CDR3 protein. This table holds fewer than 2,000,000 distinct CDR3 sequences, roughly 30% found once. Sequencing was done on a sample of blood. The receptors stem from a woman aged 25 to 39 in good health.

This chain uses TRBV9 with TRBJ2-3; 7 bases agree with TRBD1. Germline-derived CDR1 and CDR2 are SGDLS and YYNGEE. V lost 0 bases to trimming and J lost 0 bases; unmatched junction nucleotides: 7. The CDR3 spans 17 residues. The CDR3 DNA reads TGTGCCAGCAGCGTAGAAAGGGGGCGAGGGAGCACAGATACGCAGTATTTT. It is translated as CASSVERGRGSTDTQYF. The whole variable domain, filled in from reference TRBV9 and TRBJ2-3, reads DSGVTQTPKHLITATGQRVTLRCSPRSGDLSVYWYQQSLDQGLQFLIQYYNGEERAKGNILERFSAQQFPDLHSELNLSSLELGDSALYFCASSVERGRGSTDTQYFGPGTRLTVL.

CDR3 bases: TGTGCCGCAGCAAGGGTCCCGAACACTGAAGCTTTCTTT. Its protein product is CAAARVPNTEAFF. The chain uses TRBV6-5 and TRBJ1-1; D gene ambiguous. Between the trimmed V and J ends, which lost 11 bases and 1 base, there was a span of 14 bases. The CDR3 contains 13 residues. Germline V CDR1 and CDR2: MNHEY, SVGAGI.

This clonotype was seen only a few times. V gene TRBV5-1 combines with J gene TRBJ2-7; 14 bases map to TRBD2. J was trimmed by 2 bases and V by 4 bases; bases with no gene match: 8. Looked up from germline, CDR1 is SGHRS and CDR2 is YFSETQ. The CDR3 is 17 residues long. CDR3 sequence (DNA): TGCGCCAGCAGCGCCGGACTAGCGGGAGGTCAGACCTACGAGCAGTACTTC. Protein: CASSAGLAGGQTYEQYF.

This clonotype has a handful of counts. J is TRBJ2-1 and V is TRBV27; TRBD2 agrees at 10 bases. CDR3 size: 17 residues. V gave up 2 bases and J gave up 4 bases; unmatched junction bases: 8. Germline lookup yields CDR1 MNHEY and CDR2 SMNVEV (reference sequence). CDR3 bases: TGTGCCAGCAGTTTAGGGGTAGCGGGGGGACATTACAATGAGCAGTTCTTC. Translating it yields CASSLGVAGGHYNEQFF.

This clonotype was observed many times. The chain combines TRBV6-2 or TRBV6-3 with TRBJ2-1; D ambiguous. Germline values: CDR1 MNHEY, CDR2 SVGEGT. Trimming cost V 2 bases and J 7 bases, with 6 bases left between them. This CDR3 is 12 amino acids long. CDR3 sequence reads: CASSYEGNEQFF. In nucleotides, the CDR3 is TGTGCCAGCAGTTACGAAGGAAATGAGCAGTTCTTC.

Worth noting for this clonotype: At one boundary the junction diverges from the germline segment, which might be a read error. The chain has TRBV5-4 and TRBJ2-1, with D perhaps matching TRBD1 (6 bases). The CDR3 has 16 residues. Germline V gene sequence: CDR1 SGHNT, CDR2 YYREEE (reference sequence). CDR3 in amino acids: CASSKDSPSSCNEQFF. The CDR3 region has the DNA TGTGCCAGCAGCAAGGACAGCCCGAGCTCCTGCAATGAGCAGTTCTTC.

The rearrangement uses TRBV30 and TRBJ2-5; 9 bases agree with TRBD1. The trim removed 0 bases at V and 7 bases at J, leaving 3 bases unmatched. Germline V gene sequence: CDR1 GTSNPN, CDR2 SVGIG (reference sequence). The CDR3 is made up of 13 amino acids. The CDR3, as DNA: TGTGCCTGGAGTGTTGGGGGACAGGGGACCCAGTACTTC. Its translation is CAWSVGGQGTQYF.

The chain is built from TRBV9 and TRBJ1-2, with D unclear. V lost 0 bases and J 2 bases, leaving 8 bases between the germline ends. Germline lookup yields CDR1 SGDLS and CDR2 YYNGEE. This CDR3 is built from 14 residues. The CDR3 region is CASSVVASNYGYTF. The CDR3 DNA follows: TGTGCCAGCAGCGTAGTGGCCTCGAACTATGGCTACACCTTC.

The CDR3 DNA sequence: TGTGCCAGCACCGGGACAGGGGCTAACTATGGCTACACCTTC. Protein: CASTGTGANYGYTF. The V and J genes are TRBV6-1 and TRBJ1-2, with 10 positions matching TRBD1. V was clipped by 7 bases and J by 0 bases; unmatched bases: 2. The CDR3 totals 14 residues. Looked up from germline, CDR1 is MNHNS and CDR2 is SASEGT.

The CDR3 nucleotides are TGCAGTGCTCCCCTAGCGGGGGCTATCTACAATGAGCAGTACTTC. It yields the protein CSAPLAGAIYNEQYF. This rearrangement joins TRBV20-1 to TRBJ2-1, with TRBD2 matching over 10 bases. The end of the DNA fits TRBJ2-7 better, so the J call may be wrong. The CDR3 length is 15 residues. Germline loops: CDR1 DFQATT, CDR2 SNEGSKA (reference sequence).

This clonotype was recorded once. One end of the junction is discordant with germline, which a read error may explain. The chain uses TRBV18 and TRBJ1-1; D unresolved. Germline values: CDR1 KGHSH, CDR2 LQKENI. There are 13 residues in the CDR3. DNA for the CDR3: TGTGCCAGCTCACCAACCCAGAACACTAAAGCTTTCTTT. Its translation is CASSPTQNTKAFF.

The chain carries TRBV7-9 and TRBJ2-5, with D hard to call. V shed 6 bases and J shed 5 bases, with 13 bases lying between them. This CDR3 has 13 residues. The V gene's germline CDR1 is SEHNR and CDR2 FQNEAQ (reference sequence). CDR3: CASRRAPEETQYF. In DNA form, the CDR3 reads TGTGCCAGCAGACGGGCCCCGGAGGAGACCCAGTACTTC.

In its sample, this clonotype was seen many times. The CDR3 bases are TGCGCCAGCTCTTCCGGGACAGGGGTCTCCGAGCAGTACTTC. This encodes CASSSGTGVSEQYF. The chain carries TRBV4-1 and TRBJ2-7; 10 positions match TRBD1. This CDR3 is built from 14 residues. CDR1 MGHRA and CDR2 YSYEKL come from the germline V gene. The J segment lost 6 bases and the V segment lost 8 bases, leaving 10 bases of the junction unmatched.

V and J are TRBV3-1 and TRBJ2-5; TRBD2 matches at 7 bases. The J call may be faulty, since TRBJ2-7 better matches the DNA end. Germline V gene sequence: CDR1 LGHDT, CDR2 YNNKEL (reference sequence). There are 14 residues in the CDR3. The CDR3 loop reads CASSQSPREGEQYF. The CDR3 DNA is TGTGCCAGCAGCCAATCCCCCAGGGAGGGCGAGCAGTACTTC.

The V call is TRBV5-4, the J call TRBJ1-2, with D possibly matching TRBD1 (6 bases). V lost 4 bases to trimming and J lost 2 bases, with 12 bases between them. Germline V gives CDR1 SGHNT, CDR2 YYREEE (reference sequence). The CDR3 is 14 amino acids. The CDR3 sequence is CASSPDRKNYGYTF. CDR3 sequence (DNA): TGTGCCAGCAGCCCCGACAGGAAGAACTATGGCTACACCTTC.

This clonotype was recorded only once. The chain employs TRBV3-1 and TRBJ1-1, with D possibly TRBD1 on 5 matching bases. The germline V and J ends were trimmed by 4 bases and 4 bases, with 13 bases remaining between them. From germline, CDR1 is LGHDT and CDR2 YNNKEL (reference sequence). The CDR3 is 14 residues long. The CDR3 region is CASSPSMGGTEAFF. In DNA form, the CDR3 reads TGTGCCAGCAGCCCGTCGATGGGGGGCACTGAAGCTTTCTTT.

Only a few counts were recorded for this clonotype. The chain has TRBV5-1 and TRBJ2-7, with no clear D. There are 13 residues in the CDR3. Germline-derived CDR1 and CDR2 are SGHRS and YFSETQ. The germline V and J ends were trimmed by 1 base and 2 bases, with 7 bases remaining between them. CDR3 in DNA: TGCGCCAGCAGCTTGAATGAAGCCTACGAGCAGTACTTC. This gives the protein CASSLNEAYEQYF.

This clonotype was seen only a few times. The chain couples TRBV4-1 to TRBJ2-7; TRBD2 agrees at 7 bases. V shed 0 bases, J shed 1 base, and the junction held 12 bases outside the gene matches. This CDR3 has 18 amino acids. Germline loops: CDR1 MGHRA, CDR2 YSYEKL. The CDR3, as DNA: TGCGCCAGCAGCCAAGAGGCCTACCCGGCGGGGGTATCCTACGAGCAGTACTTC. Its protein product is CASSQEAYPAGVSYEQYF.

The V call is TRBV7-9, the J call TRBJ2-3; 7 nucleotides align to TRBD1. This CDR3 contains 16 residues. The ends lost 0 bases at V and 3 bases at J; junction bases unmatched: 6. In germline, CDR1 is SEHNR, CDR2 FQNEAQ (reference sequence). The CDR3 coding sequence is TGTGCCAGCAGCTTAGCGGGACAGTGTGGGACAGATACGCAGTATTTT. Translation gives CASSLAGQCGTDTQYF.

In this sample, this clonotype turned up once. The rearrangement uses TRBV12-5 and TRBJ2-3; 10 positions match TRBD1. The V and J ends lost 5 bases and 6 bases, in that order; junction bases with no gene match: 5. CDR1 LGHNT and CDR2 FRNRAP come from the germline V gene. The CDR3 covers 14 residues. The CDR3 DNA reads TGTGCTAGTGGTATGGGACAGGGGTACGATACGCAGTATTTT. Translating it yields CASGMGQGYDTQYF.

This rearrangement joins TRBV7-8 to TRBJ2-5; D gene uncertain. CDR1 and CDR2 (germline): SGHVS, FQNEAQ. This CDR3 comprises 16 residues. The germline V and J ends were trimmed by 5 bases and 3 bases, with 19 bases remaining between them. The CDR3 here is CASSTPFELKKETQYF. The DNA of the CDR3 is TGTGCCAGCAGCACTCCATTCGAACTGAAAAAAGAGACCCAGTACTTC.

This clonotype occurred many times. For the CDR3, the DNA is TGCAGCGGTCGACTAGCGGGGGGCCGGGAGGACGAGCAGTACTTC. Its translation: CSGRLAGGREDEQYF. V is TRBV29-1 and J is TRBJ2-7; 13 bases are a match to TRBD2. This CDR3 is built from 15 residues. Losses at the gene ends were 7 bases for V and 5 bases for J; bases not matched to a gene: 11. CDR1 is SQVTM, CDR2 ANQGSEA, per germline.

The CDR3 loop is CASSSIRGTNEKLFF. For the CDR3, the DNA is TGTGCCAGCAGCTCCATCAGGGGAACTAATGAAAAACTGTTTTTT. This rearrangement joins TRBV7-6 to TRBJ1-4, with D possibly being TRBD1 (6 bases). Germline loops: CDR1 SGHVS, CDR2 FNYEAQ. The CDR3 loop spans 15 amino acids. Trimming shortened V by 4 bases and J by 1 base, and 10 bases separated the two germline ends.

As regards this clonotype: An end of the junction does not agree with germline; a read error may underlie this. The chain joins TRBV15 to TRBJ2-7, with 12 bases that match TRBD2. Germline CDR1 and CDR2: LNHNV and YYDKDF (reference sequence). The CDR3 is 15 amino acids. As DNA, the CDR3 is TGTGCCGCCAGCAGAGATGGACTAGCGGGATACGAGCAGTACTTC. Translating gives CAASRDGLAGYEQYF.

Many counts were recorded for this clonotype. V is TRBV20-1 and J is TRBJ2-3; 12 bases line up with TRBD2. This CDR3 is built from 16 residues. CDR1 DFQATT and CDR2 SNEGSKA come from the germline V gene (reference sequence). Trimming removed 3 bases from V and 0 bases from J; junction bases left unmatched: 4. The CDR3: CSASRLAGDSTDTQYF. Written as DNA, the CDR3 is TGCAGTGCTAGCAGACTAGCGGGAGATAGCACAGATACGCAGTATTTT.

This clonotype has more than one count but fewer than ten. The chain recombines TRBV7-2 with TRBJ2-1; 7 bases fit TRBD2. J was trimmed by 4 bases and V by 3 bases; bases with no gene match: 9. Per the germline V gene, CDR1 is SGHTA and CDR2 is FQGNSA. The CDR3 runs 16 residues. In nucleotides, the CDR3 is TGTGCCAGCAGCTTCGACGAGCGGGAAAATTACAATGAGCAGTTCTTC. It specifies CASSFDERENYNEQFF.

Comment on this clonotype: This sequence may be a read error, since a much larger clone differs from it by one base. V gene TRBV12-3 or TRBV12-4 combines with J gene TRBJ2-3; D is uncertain. The CDR3 runs 14 residues. With 2 bases removed from V and 4 bases from J, the gap between germline ends came to 10 bases. The CDR3 bases are TGTGCCAGCAGTTTATCGGCCACTCCAGATACGCAGTATTTT. It translates to CASSLSATPDTQYF.

This clonotype came up a few times. This chain links TRBV7-6 with TRBJ2-7; D is ambiguous. Trimming removed 4 bases at V and 6 bases at J, with 10 bases between. The CDR3 extends over 12 amino acids. The germline gives CDR1 SGHVS, CDR2 FNYEAQ. The CDR3 coding sequence is TGTGCCAGCAGCTCGGAACGGGCCGAGCAGTACTTC. Protein: CASSSERAEQYF. Full variable domain (remainder filled in from reference TRBV7-6 and TRBJ2-7): GAGVSQSPRYKVTKRGQDVALRCDPISGHVSLYWYRQALGQGPEFLTYFNYEAQQDKSGLPNDRFSAERPEGSISTLTIQRTEQRDSAMYRCASSSERAEQYFGPGTRLTVT.

In its sample, this clonotype was seen a few times. This chain links TRBV13 with TRBJ2-7; D assignment may be TRBD1 or TRBD2 (6 bases each). V was trimmed by 5 bases and J by 5 bases, leaving 16 bases between them. The CDR3 has 14 amino acids. The V gene's germline CDR1 is PRHDT and CDR2 FYEKMQ (reference sequence). CDR3 in DNA: TGTGCCAGCAGCGAGGGGGGCAATTTTGACGAGCAGTACTTC. Protein: CASSEGGNFDEQYF.